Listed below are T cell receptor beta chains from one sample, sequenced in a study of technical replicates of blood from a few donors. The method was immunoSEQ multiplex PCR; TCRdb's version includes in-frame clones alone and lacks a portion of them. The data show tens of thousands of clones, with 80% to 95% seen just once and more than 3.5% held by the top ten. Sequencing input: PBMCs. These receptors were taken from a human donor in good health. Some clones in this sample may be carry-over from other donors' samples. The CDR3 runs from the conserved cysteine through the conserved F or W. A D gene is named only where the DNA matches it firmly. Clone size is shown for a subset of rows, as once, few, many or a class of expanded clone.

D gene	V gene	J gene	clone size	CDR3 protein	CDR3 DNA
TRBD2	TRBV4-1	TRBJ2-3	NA	CASSTRGLAGGFTDTQYF	TGCGCCAGCAGCACACGGGGCCTAGCGGGAGGGTTCACAGATACGCAGTATTTT
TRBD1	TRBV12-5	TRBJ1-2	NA	CASGLVQGTGSGAGYTF	TGTGCTAGTGGTTTGGTACAGGGGACAGGGTCTGGAGCTGGCTACACCTTC
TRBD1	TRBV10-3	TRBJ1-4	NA	CAISEFQGEEKLFF	TGTGCCATCAGTGAGTTTCAGGGGGAGGAAAAACTGTTTTTT
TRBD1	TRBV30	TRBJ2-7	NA	CAWNWGTGGYEQYF	TGTGCCTGGAACTGGGGGACAGGGGGCTACGAGCAGTACTTC
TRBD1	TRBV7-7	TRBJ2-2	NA	CASSLQGAGGTGELFF	TGTGCCAGCAGCCTTCAGGGGGCCGGGGGCACCGGGGAGCTGTTTTTT
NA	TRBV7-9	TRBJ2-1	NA	CASSPGLPNDEQFF	TGTGCCAGCAGCCCTGGACTACCCAACGATGAGCAGTTCTTC
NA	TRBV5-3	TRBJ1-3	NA	CARSPQGKVLGNTIYF	TGTGCCAGAAGCCCCCAGGGGAAGGTTTTGGGAAACACCATATATTTT
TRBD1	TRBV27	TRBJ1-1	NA	CATRGWTEAFF	TGTGCCACCAGGGGGTGGACAGAAGCTTTCTTT
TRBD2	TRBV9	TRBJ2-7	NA	CASSAGLVPYEQYF	TGTGCCAGCAGCGCGGGACTAGTCCCCTACGAGCAGTACTTC
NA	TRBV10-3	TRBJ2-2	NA	CAISVSSANTGELFF	TGTGCCATCAGTGTTAGTAGCGCGAACACCGGGGAGCTGTTTTTT
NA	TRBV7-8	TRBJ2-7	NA	CASSLGLLTYEQYF	TGTGCCAGCAGCCTGGGGCTTCTCACCTACGAGCAGTACTTC
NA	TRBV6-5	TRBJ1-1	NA	CASSTEPNTEAFF	TGTGCCAGCAGTACCGAGCCGAACACTGAAGCTTTCTTT
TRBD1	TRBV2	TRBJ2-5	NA	CASSETQGAGETQYF	TGTGCCAGCAGTGAAACGCAGGGGGCGGGGGAGACCCAGTACTTC
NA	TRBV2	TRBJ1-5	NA	CASDFLGNQPQHF	TGTGCCAGCGACTTTTTGGGCAATCAGCCCCAGCATTTT
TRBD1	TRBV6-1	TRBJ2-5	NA	CASRKDRGGETQYF	TGTGCCAGCAGAAAGGACAGGGGAGGCGAGACCCAGTACTTC
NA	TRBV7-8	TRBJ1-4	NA	CASRRGRDEKLFF	TGTGCCAGCCGTCGGGGGAGAGATGAAAAACTGTTTTTT
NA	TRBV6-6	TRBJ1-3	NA	CASSYVASTEGNTIYF	TGTGCCAGCAGTTACGTGGCCTCCACCGAAGGAAACACCATATATTTT
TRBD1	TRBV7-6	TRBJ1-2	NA	CASSGGQGYGYTF	TGTGCCAGCAGCGGGGGACAGGGATATGGCTACACCTTC
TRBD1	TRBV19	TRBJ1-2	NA	CASSPVDRDGYTF	TGTGCCAGTAGCCCCGTCGACAGGGATGGCTACACCTTC
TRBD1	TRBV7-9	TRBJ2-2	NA	CASSYPLRDRVTGELFF	TGTGCCAGCAGCTACCCACTCCGGGACAGGGTCACCGGGGAGCTGTTTTTT
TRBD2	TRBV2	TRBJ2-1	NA	CASSARLFGTSGGNNEQFF	TGTGCCAGCAGTGCCAGACTATTCGGGACTAGCGGGGGGAACAATGAGCAGTTCTTC
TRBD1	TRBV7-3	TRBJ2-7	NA	CASSAGQGSGEQYF	TGTGCCAGCAGCGCTGGACAGGGGTCGGGCGAGCAGTACTTC
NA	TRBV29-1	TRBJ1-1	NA	CSVRGSQAAFF	TGCAGCGTTCGGGGGTCACAGGCAGCTTTCTTT
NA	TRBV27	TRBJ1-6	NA	CASTSPGLNSPLHF	TGTGCCAGCACCTCCCCGGGACTGAATTCACCCCTCCACTTT
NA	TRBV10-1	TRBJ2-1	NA	CASRLPGWGNEQFF	TGCGCCAGCAGGCTCCCGGGATGGGGCAATGAGCAGTTCTTC
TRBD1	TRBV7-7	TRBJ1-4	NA	CASSARQGPNEKLFF	TGTGCCAGCAGCGCCCGACAGGGCCCTAATGAAAAACTGTTTTTT
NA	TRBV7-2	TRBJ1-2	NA	CASSPSGGYTF	TGTGCCAGCAGCCCTAGCGGTGGCTACACCTTC
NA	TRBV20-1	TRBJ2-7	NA	CSAIQGYEQYF	TGCAGTGCTATACAGGGTTACGAGCAGTACTTC
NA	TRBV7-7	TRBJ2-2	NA	CATSQTQNTGELFF	TGTGCCACCAGTCAGACTCAGAACACCGGGGAGCTGTTTTTT
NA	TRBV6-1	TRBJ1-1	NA	CASRSGRLTEAFF	TGTGCCAGCCGTTCAGGGAGGCTCACTGAAGCTTTCTTT
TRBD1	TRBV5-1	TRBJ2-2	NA	CASSWTGVGTGELFF	TGCGCCAGCAGCTGGACAGGGGTCGGCACCGGGGAGCTGTTTTTT
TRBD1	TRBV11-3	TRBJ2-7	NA	CASSRDSLEQYF	TGTGCCAGCAGTCGGGACAGCCTCGAGCAGTACTTC
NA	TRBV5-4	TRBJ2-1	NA	CASSPAAWQVNEQFF	TGTGCCAGCAGCCCGGCGGCCTGGCAAGTGAATGAGCAGTTCTTC
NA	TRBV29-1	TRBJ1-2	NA	CSVGQTMNYGYTF	TGCAGCGTCGGGCAGACTATGAACTATGGCTACACCTTC
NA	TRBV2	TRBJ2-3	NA	CASGGRGSTDTQYF	TGTGCCAGCGGTGGTAGGGGGTCCACAGATACGCAGTATTTT
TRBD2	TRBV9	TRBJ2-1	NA	CASSKTSGRAFEQFF	TGTGCCAGCAGCAAAACTAGCGGGAGGGCCTTCGAGCAGTTCTTC
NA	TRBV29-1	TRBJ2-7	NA	CSVVLGAREQYF	TGCAGCGTTGTGCTGGGGGCGAGAGAGCAGTACTTC
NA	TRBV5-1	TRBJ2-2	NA	CASSFGEPGELFF	TGCGCCAGCAGCTTCGGGGAACCCGGGGAGCTGTTTTTT
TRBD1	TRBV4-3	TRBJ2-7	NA	CASSQDDRGSYEQYF	TGCGCCAGCAGCCAAGACGACAGGGGGAGCTACGAGCAGTACTTC
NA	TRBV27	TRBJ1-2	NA	CASSPHGDYGYTF	TGTGCCAGCAGTCCCCATGGAGACTATGGCTACACCTTC
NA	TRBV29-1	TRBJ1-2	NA	CSVKYPAAISYTF	TGCAGCGTTAAGTATCCGGCGGCTATTAGCTACACCTTC
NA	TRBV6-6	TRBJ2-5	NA	CASSYSGGAPETQYF	TGTGCCAGCAGTTACTCTGGGGGGGCGCCAGAGACCCAGTACTTC
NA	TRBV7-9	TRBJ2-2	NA	CASSRVDTGELFF	TGTGCCAGCAGCCGGGTGGATACCGGGGAGCTGTTTTTT
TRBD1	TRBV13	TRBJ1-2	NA	CASSKRQGPVGYTF	TGTGCCAGCAGCAAACGACAGGGACCTGTGGGCTACACCTTC
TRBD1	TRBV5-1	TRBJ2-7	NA	CASSWTGGYEQYF	TGCGCCAGCAGCTGGACAGGGGGCTACGAGCAGTACTTC
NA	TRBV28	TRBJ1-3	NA	CASRGRPGNTIYF	TGTGCCAGCAGGGGGAGACCTGGAAACACCATATATTTT
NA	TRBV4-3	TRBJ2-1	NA	CASSQDPGRGREQFF	TGCGCCAGCAGCCAAGATCCCGGCCGAGGAAGGGAGCAGTTCTTC
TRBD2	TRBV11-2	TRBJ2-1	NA	CASSRGLAGHNEQFF	TGTGCCAGCAGCCGGGGACTAGCGGGACACAATGAGCAGTTCTTC
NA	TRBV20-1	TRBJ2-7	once	CSAAPGREQYF	TGCAGTGCCGCCCCTGGCCGCGAGCAGTACTTC
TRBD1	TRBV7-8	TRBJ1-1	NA	CASSFRGLTEAFF	TGTGCCAGCAGCTTCAGGGGGCTCACTGAAGCTTTCTTT
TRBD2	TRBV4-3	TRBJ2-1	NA	CASSQMFAASGLNEQFF	TGCGCCAGCAGCCAAATGTTCGCGGCTAGCGGGCTTAATGAGCAGTTCTTC
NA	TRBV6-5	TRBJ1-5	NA	CASSYEQGFQPQHF	TGTGCCAGCAGTTACGAGCAGGGGTTTCAGCCCCAGCATTTT
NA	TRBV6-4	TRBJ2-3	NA	CATDTSGEGLTDTQYF	TGTGCCACCGATACGTCGGGAGAGGGGCTCACAGATACGCAGTATTTT